A selection of T cell receptor beta chains follows, all from one sample in a study of cytomegalovirus exposure and HLA in healthy donors. The data were produced by immunoSEQ multiplex PCR, yet TCRdb's version contains in-frame clones alone and is incomplete. Of 200,000 to 250,000 clones listed, roughly 80% are singletons. Sequencing was done on a sample of PBMCs. The receptor set was obtained from a girl between 10 and 17 years old in good health and CMV-seronegative. CDR3s include the opening cysteine and the closing phenylalanine or tryptophan. The D gene is left open where the match is weak. Size is stated for part of the rows, as once, few or many counts, or as a class when the clone is expanded.

TGCGCCAGCAGCCCCCAGGGGGCGCGGGATGAAAAACTGTTTTTT | CASSPQGARDEKLFF | - | TRBV5-1 | TRBD1 | TRBJ1-4
TGTGCCTGGAGTAGGAATGGCAGGATAGGAACTGAAGCTTTCTTT | CAWSRNGRIGTEAFF | - | TRBV30 | - | TRBJ1-1
TGTGCCATCGGCTTCAGGGGGTCGGCTGAAGCTTTCTTT | CAIGFRGSAEAFF | - | TRBV10-3 | TRBD1 | TRBJ1-1
TGTGCCAGCAGTTTGATTTATACCGGGACAGGAAACTATGGCTACACCTTC | CASSLIYTGTGNYGYTF | - | TRBV27 | TRBD1 | TRBJ1-2
TGTGCCAGCAGCTCCGGACTAGCGGGAGGAACAGATACGCAGTATTTT | CASSSGLAGGTDTQYF | - | TRBV5-8 | TRBD2 | TRBJ2-3
TGTGCCAGCAGCTCGAGGCGCAGCACAGATACGCAGTATTTT | CASSSRRSTDTQYF | - | TRBV7-3 | - | TRBJ2-3
TGTGCCAGCAGTCTAGACAGAAATGGCTACACCTTC | CASSLDRNGYTF | - | TRBV28 | - | TRBJ1-2
TGTGCCAGCAGCTTACGAGAGTTAGAGACCCAGTACTTC | CASSLRELETQYF | - | TRBV7-8 | - | TRBJ2-5
TGCGCCAGCAGCCAAGATCGCGGCAGCCTCTACGAGCAGTACTTC | CASSQDRGSLYEQYF | - | TRBV4-1 | - | TRBJ2-7
TGTGCCAGCAGCTTGTTGGCTAGCGGGCTCTACAATGAGCAGTTCTTC | CASSLLASGLYNEQFF | - | TRBV5-5 | TRBD2 | TRBJ2-1
TGTGCCAGCAGTGGACAGGCAGAGACCCAGTACTTC | CASSGQAETQYF | - | TRBV11-3 | TRBD1 | TRBJ2-5
TGTGCCAGCAGCTTAGCGGGGGCTGTCTACAATGAGCAGTTCTTC | CASSLAGAVYNEQFF | - | TRBV7-2 | - | TRBJ2-1
TGTGCCAGCAGTGGGACAGGGTGGACTGAAGCTTTCTTT | CASSGTGWTEAFF | - | TRBV27 | TRBD1 | TRBJ1-1
TGTGCCAGCGTTCGGACAGGGGTCTCTGGGGCCAACGTCCTGACTTTC | CASVRTGVSGANVLTF | - | TRBV5-5 | TRBD1 | TRBJ2-6
TGTGCCATCAGTTTAGGGGCCGGGGAGACCCAGTACTTC | CAISLGAGETQYF | - | TRBV10-3 | - | TRBJ2-5
TGTGCCAGCAGTGAAACTAGCAGGCCCTCCTACAATGAGCAGTTCTTC | CASSETSRPSYNEQFF | - | TRBV2 | - | TRBJ2-1
TGTGCCAGCAGTTTAGGCGGACACTCAACTAATGAAAAACTGTTTTTT | CASSLGGHSTNEKLFF | - | TRBV27 | - | TRBJ1-4
TGTGCCAGCAGCCGAATCCAGGACAGGGGTAGAATGGAGCTGTTTTTT | CASSRIQDRGRMELFF | - | TRBV7-9 | TRBD1 | TRBJ2-2
TGTGCCAGTAGAAGGGGCTCTGGAAACACCATATATTTT | CASRRGSGNTIYF | - | TRBV19 | - | TRBJ1-3
TGCGCCAGCAGCAGGGACAGGGGGAATCCCGGGGAGCTGTTTTTT | CASSRDRGNPGELFF | - | TRBV5-1 | TRBD1 | TRBJ2-2
TGTGCCAGCCAAGGGACTAGCGGGACTTCGGATACGCAGTATTTT | CASQGTSGTSDTQYF | - | TRBV28 | TRBD2 | TRBJ2-3
TGCAGCGTTGTACTAGCGGTGATCGAAGAGACCCAGTACTTC | CSVVLAVIEETQYF | - | TRBV29-1 | TRBD2 | TRBJ2-5
TGTGCCAGCAGTTTATTCGGTAGTGGGGGGGCATTAAAGACCCAGTACTTC | CASSLFGSGGALKTQYF | - | TRBV28 | - | TRBJ2-5
TGCAGCGTTGTGGGGGGGGCCACTGAAGCTTTCTTT | CSVVGGATEAFF | many | TRBV29-1 | - | TRBJ1-1
TGTGCCAGCAGTTCCCCCGCAGCGGGGGAGAATAATGAGCAGTTCTTC | CASSSPAAGENNEQFF | - | TRBV28 | TRBD2 | TRBJ2-1
TGCAGCGTTGGTACGGGGGGCAAGGTACTACGATTAAACAATGAGCAGTTCTTC | CSVGTGGKVLRLNNEQFF | - | TRBV29-1 | - | TRBJ2-1
TGCAGCGGAGGGGAGGCTGAAGCTTTCTTT | CSGGEAEAFF | - | TRBV29-1 | - | TRBJ1-1
TGTGCCAGCAGCCCCACCGGGACAGGGAGCTCCTACGAGCAGTACTTC | CASSPTGTGSSYEQYF | - | TRBV28 | TRBD1 | TRBJ2-7
TGTGCCAGCAGCGTAGGAGGGGGTAATGAAAAACTGTTTTTT | CASSVGGGNEKLFF | once | TRBV9 | - | TRBJ1-4